The 16 T cell receptor beta chains given below trace back to one sample, sequenced in a study of shared clonotypes between healthy human individuals. TCRdb's copy holds only in-frame clones and misses some; the assay was immunoSEQ multiplex PCR. This sample has roughly 1,100,000 clones, with approximately 72% found just once. The sample taken for sequencing was memory CD4+ T cells sorted from blood. The subset here: CD45RA-negative fraction. The receptors come from a man younger than 35 in good health.

This chain uses TRBV19 with TRBJ1-2; 8 bases are shared with TRBD1. Trimming cost V 5 bases and J 1 base; bases outside gene matches: 12. CDR3 length: 17 amino acids. CDR1 and CDR2 (germline): LNHDA, SQIVND (reference sequence). CDR3 sequence reads: CASSLVAGTGVNYGYTF. Here the CDR3 DNA reads TGTGCCAGTAGTCTGGTGGCCGGGACAGGAGTTAACTATGGCTACACCTTC.

V gene TRBV10-3 combines with J gene TRBJ2-7; 11 bases are a match to TRBD2. Germline assignment: CDR1 ENHRY and CDR2 SYGVKD. V trimming: 3 bases; J trimming: 2 bases; junction bases outside the gene matches: 3. The CDR3 sequence is 15 residues long. CDR3 region: CAISETSGGAYEQYF. DNA of the CDR3: TGTGCCATCAGTGAAACTAGCGGGGGCGCCTACGAGCAGTACTTC.

The genes are TRBV5-1 and TRBJ2-3; 7 positions match TRBD1. The germline V gene has CDR1 SGHRS and CDR2 YFSETQ. The CDR3 loop spans 15 amino acids. The trim removed 8 bases at V and 0 bases at J, leaving 9 bases unmatched. CDR3 in DNA: TGCGCCAGTCGTCGGGACAGTGCTAGCACAGATACGCAGTATTTT. The encoded protein is CASRRDSASTDTQYF. The full variable domain, with the rest looked up from reference TRBV5-1 and TRBJ2-3, is KAGVTQTPRYLIKTRGQQVTLSCSPISGHRSVSWYQQTPGQGLQFLFEYFSETQRNKGNFPGRFSGRQFSNSRSEMNVSTLELGDSALYLCASRRDSASTDTQYFGPGTRLTVL.

About this clone: A much larger clone differs by one base, so this may be a read error. Other nucleotide sequences from this sample produce the same CDR3. This rearrangement joins TRBV7-3 to TRBJ2-7; D possibly uses TRBD1 or TRBD2 (5 bases each). CDR3 length: 13 amino acids. V lost 3 bases to trimming and J lost 0 bases, with 6 bases between them. Germline assignment: CDR1 SGHTA and CDR2 FQGTGA. The CDR3 spells CASSLGVSYEQYF. For the CDR3, the DNA is TGTGCCAGCAGCTTGGGGGTCTCCTACGAGCAGTACTTC.

The chain links TRBV20-1 to TRBJ1-2; no clear D. The CDR3 spans 11 residues. Trimming left V 4 bases short and J 5 bases short, with 8 bases between. Germline-derived CDR1 and CDR2 are DFQATT and SNEGSKA (reference sequence). The CDR3, as DNA: TGCAGTGCTATATCCCCATATGGCTACACCTTC. Its translation is CSAISPYGYTF.

This clone was seen only a few times. The chain combines TRBV18 with TRBJ1-1; 9 bases agree with TRBD1. Unmatched junction bases numbered 6, after V lost 5 bases and J lost 5 bases. This CDR3 comprises 14 residues. CDR1 KGHSH and CDR2 LQKENI come from the germline V gene. CDR3 nucleotide sequence: TGTGCCAGCTCAACGGGACAGGGTGAAACTGAAGCTTTCTTT. Its translation is CASSTGQGETEAFF.

This clone was counted at least ten times. The rearrangement links TRBV9 to TRBJ2-3; 8 bases are a match to TRBD2. This CDR3 spans 17 amino acids. Germline V gene sequence: CDR1 SGDLS, CDR2 YYNGEE. V trimming: 0 bases; J trimming: 5 bases; junction bases outside the gene matches: 11. CDR3 protein: CASSVGPAGEYQDTQYF. The DNA for the CDR3 is TGTGCCAGCAGCGTAGGACCAGCGGGAGAGTATCAAGATACGCAGTATTTT. Drawing the rest from reference TRBV9 and TRBJ2-3, the complete variable domain is DSGVTQTPKHLITATGQRVTLRCSPRSGDLSVYWYQQSLDQGLQFLIQYYNGEERAKGNILERFSAQQFPDLHSELNLSSLELGDSALYFCASSVGPAGEYQDTQYFGPGTRLTVL.

The V and J genes are TRBV27 and TRBJ1-5; no clear D. The CDR3 length is 16 residues. Per the germline V gene, CDR1 is MNHEY and CDR2 is SMNVEV (reference sequence). V dropped 3 bases and J dropped 7 bases, with 19 bases sitting between them. The CDR3 bases are TGTGCCAGCAGTTTTAACCCCCCCTTATTAGGGCAGCCCCAGCATTTT. It yields the protein CASSFNPPLLGQPQHF.

This chain joins TRBV7-2 and TRBJ1-2; 8 nucleotides align to TRBD1. The CDR3 has 13 residues. The V segment lost 3 bases and the J segment 8 bases; nucleotides outside the gene matches: 5. The germline CDR1 and CDR2 sequences are SGHTA and FQGNSA. In nucleotides, the CDR3 is TGTGCCAGCAGCTTTTTCGCAGGGGGCGGCTACACCTTC. It is translated as CASSFFAGGGYTF.

DNA of the CDR3: TGCAGTGCTATTGGGGCCAACGTCCTGACTTTC. Translated, it gives CSAIGANVLTF. The rearrangement links TRBV20-1 to TRBJ2-6; D is ambiguous. CDR1 and CDR2 (germline): DFQATT, SNEGSKA (reference sequence). V lost 4 bases, J lost 3 bases, and 1 base lay in between. The CDR3 consists of 11 residues.

This clone has just one count. This sequence joins TRBV5-6 and TRBJ2-3; the match to TRBD2 covers 13 bases. The junction had 9 bases not matched to a gene; V was cut back by 2 bases and J by 3 bases. Germline V gene lookup returns CDR1 SGHDT and CDR2 YYEEEE. This CDR3 spans 18 amino acids. The CDR3 sequence: CASSFGLAGEPGTDTQYF. Written as DNA, the CDR3 is TGTGCCAGCAGCTTTGGACTAGCGGGAGAACCGGGGACAGATACGCAGTATTTT.

This clone has just a few counts. This sequence joins TRBV19 and TRBJ2-5, with D tentatively TRBD2 (5 bases). The end of the DNA aligns better with TRBJ2-7, so the J call may be wrong. CDR1 and CDR2 (germline): LNHDA, SQIVND (reference sequence). The CDR3 covers 13 residues. The CDR3 is CASSPDFSYEQYF. The CDR3 DNA is TGTGCCAGTAGCCCGGACTTCTCCTACGAGCAGTACTTC.

As for this clone: At one end the junction does not follow the germline gene, possibly because of a read error. The chain couples TRBV11-2 to TRBJ2-7; 7 nucleotides align to TRBD2. Germline V gives CDR1 SGHAT, CDR2 FQNNGV. The CDR3 length is 16 residues. The CDR3 spells CASSLEALAASYEQYF. CDR3 nucleotide sequence: TGTGCCAGCAGCCTAGAGGCGCTAGCGGCCTCCTACGAGCAGTACTTC.

The chain carries TRBV6-6 and TRBJ1-5, with unresolved D. The CDR3 is 12 residues long. Germline lookup yields CDR1 MNHNY and CDR2 SVGAGI (reference sequence). Trimming shortened V by 6 bases and J by 6 bases, and 9 bases separated the two germline ends. The DNA for the CDR3 is TGTGCCAGCAGCCCCTTTCTTCAGCCCCAGCATTTT. The encoded protein is CASSPFLQPQHF.

There are a few counts of this clone. The chain employs TRBV28 and TRBJ1-6; 7 bases agree with TRBD1. Unmatched junction bases numbered 13, after V lost 6 bases and J lost 5 bases. Germline-derived CDR1 and CDR2 are MDHEN and SYDVKM. The CDR3 sequence is 17 residues long. CDR3 nucleotide sequence: TGTGCCAGCAGGGGCGGCGACAGGGCATTGGATAATTCACCCCTCCACTTT. As protein: CASRGGDRALDNSPLHF.

The count of this clone is one. The chain has TRBV6-5 and TRBJ1-1; maybe TRBD1 (5 bases). From germline, CDR1 is MNHEY and CDR2 SVGAGI. The CDR3 is made up of 13 amino acids. Trimming cost V 10 bases and J 6 bases, with 18 bases left between them. For the CDR3, the DNA is TGTGCCATTTCCCCCCCAGGGCGAGCTGAAGCTTTCTTT. Translation gives CAISPPGRAEAFF.